The present T cell receptor beta chain was sequenced within a study of CD8 T cells in ankylosing spondylitis. Points from the study as a whole: Ankylosing spondylitis blood appeared to carry a characteristic TCR beta motif of roughly eight highly homologous variants.

TCRdb independently ran MiXCR on the 5' RACE reads; one entry per CDR3 protein. The repertoire includes about 440,000 distinct CDR3 sequences, under 20% of them detected once, and 1% sits in the top ten. The CDR3 runs 15 residues. Trimming took off 8 bases at V and 8 bases at J, with 21 bases between the two ends. This clonotype was observed a handful of times. Its cognate antigen is unknown. Sequencing was carried out using blood, either unsorted or a sorted T cell fraction (not recorded which). This clonotype originated in a male donor with ankylosing spondylitis. The chain has TRBV12-3 or TRBV12-4 and TRBJ2-2, with a weak D call TRBD1 (7 bases). CDR3 protein: CASLGGRGRVGELFF. The CDR3 coding sequence is TGTGCCAGCCTCGGGGGCAGGGGGAGAGTGGGGGAGCTGTTTTTT.